The 21 T cell receptor beta chains presented below share a single source sample, sequenced in a study of metastatic and nonmetastatic thyroid tumors. TCRdb re-called the PCR reads via MiXCR. The sample includes under 45,000 clones, less than 20% of them seen just once. Treatment of any kind had been given to no patient before thyroid surgery. The sample was tumor tissue. The receptors here all came from a female donor with papillary thyroid cancer or a benign thyroid nodule (not recorded which). Some clones in this sample may be carry-over from other donors' samples.

This clone showed up many times. This chain connects TRBV5-6 to TRBJ2-2; 7 bases map to TRBD2. The V gene end was trimmed by 0 bases and the J gene end by 4 bases; junction bases not matched to a gene: 3. Germline assignment: CDR1 SGHDT and CDR2 YYEEEE. The CDR3 extends over 15 amino acids. The DNA of the CDR3 is TGTGCCAGCAGCTTGGTAGGGAGGGTCACCGGGGAGCTGTTTTTT. Translated, it gives CASSLVGRVTGELFF.

About this clone: A single base separates this from a much larger clone, so it may be a read error. Other DNA sequences from this sample encode an identical CDR3 as well. The gene calls are TRBV18 and TRBJ2-5; possibly TRBD1 or TRBD2 for D (5 bases each). Germline V lookup: CDR1 KGHSH, CDR2 LQKENI. The CDR3 is 14 amino acids. The CDR3 DNA sequence: TGTGCCAGCTCACCAACTACAAGGGGAGAGACCCAGTACTTT. This codes for CASSPTTRGETQYF.

This chain connects TRBV6-1 to TRBJ2-7; TRBD1 matches 7 bases. The germline gives CDR1 MNHNS, CDR2 SASEGT. This CDR3 is built from 11 residues. The trim removed 6 bases at V and 7 bases at J, leaving 3 bases unmatched. CDR3 in amino acids: CASRTGVEQYF. CDR3 coding DNA: TGTGCCAGCAGAACAGGGGTGGAGCAGTACTTC.

This clone has a count of ten or more. The CDR3 sequence: CASRVTKTGELFF. CDR3 DNA sequence: TGTGCCAGCAGAGTGACCAAGACCGGGGAGCTGTTTTTT. This sequence joins TRBV28 and TRBJ2-2; D not resolved. Per germline, CDR1 MDHEN and CDR2 SYDVKM. V lost 6 bases to trimming and J lost 5 bases, with 10 bases between them. The CDR3 sequence is 13 residues long.

This clone was picked up one time. The chain carries TRBV30 and TRBJ2-7; D is uncertain. CDR1 is GTSNPN and CDR2 is SVGIG in the germline V gene (reference sequence). The V gene lost 0 bases and the J gene lost 6 bases, with 12 bases spanning the gap. The CDR3 runs 13 residues. The CDR3 DNA reads TGTGCCTGGAGTGTACACATGTGGTCCGAGCAGTACTTC. Translation: CAWSVHMWSEQYF.

There are a few counts of this clone. The junction departs from germline at one end; a sequencing error may be responsible. Other DNA sequences in the same sample also yield this CDR3. J is TRBJ2-5 and V is TRBV10-3; D gene unclear. The germline CDR1 and CDR2 sequences are ENHRY and SYGVKD. The CDR3 is 14 residues long. CDR3 region: CAISEADSQETQYF. The CDR3 bases are TGTGCCATCAGTGAAGCAGATTCACAAGAGACACAGTACTTC.

This clone was recorded at least ten times. CDR3 region: CASSQVSGDDGELFF. The CDR3 nucleotides read TGCGCCAGCAGCCAAGTCAGCGGGGACGACGGGGAGCTGTTTTTT. This rearrangement joins TRBV4-1 to TRBJ2-2, with TRBD2 identical over 7 bases. CDR1 and CDR2 from the germline V gene are MGHRA and YSYEKL. This CDR3 is built from 15 residues. V lost 1 base to trimming and J lost 7 bases; unmatched junction nucleotides: 6.

This clone was seen at least ten times. The CDR3 loop is CASSLVAGGSYEQYF. CDR3 bases: TGTGCCAGCAGCTTAGTCGCAGGGGGCTCCTACGAGCAGTACTTC. The chain employs TRBV7-6 and TRBJ2-7, with 7 bases aligning to TRBD1. The CDR3 has 15 amino acids. CDR1 and CDR2 from the germline V gene are SGHVS and FNYEAQ. V dropped 1 base and J dropped 0; count of bases not matched to a gene: 3.

There are a few counts of this clone. This may come from a read error, since a much larger clone is one base off. At the DNA level, this CDR3 is encoded by other sequences in the same sample as well. The chain is built from TRBV4-1 and TRBJ2-1; 10 nucleotides agree with TRBD1. The germline V gene has CDR1 MGHRA and CDR2 YSYEKL. CDR3 length equals 15 residues. V shed 4 bases and J 6 bases; nucleotides not matched to a gene: 6. This chain's CDR3 is CASSPRDRGGNEQFF. The CDR3 coding sequence is TGCGCCAGCAGCCCCCGGGACAGGGGTGGCAATGAGCAGTTCTTC.

Comments on this clone: A read error is possible here, since a much larger clone lies one base away. Within the sample, other DNA sequences also encode this same CDR3. The gene calls are TRBV12-3 or TRBV12-4 and TRBJ1-1; D possibly corresponds to TRBD1 (5 bases). Trimming pared 2 bases from V and 5 bases from J, leaving 9 bases between. The CDR3 sequence is 13 residues long. For the CDR3, the DNA is TGTGCCAGCAGTTTAAACGGGGGTACTGAAGCTTTCTTT. Its protein is CASSLNGGTEAFF.

This clone turned up a few times. V gene TRBV28 combines with J gene TRBJ1-5, with 7 bases identical to TRBD1. J gave up 5 bases and V 8 bases, and 9 bases lay outside the gene matches. Per the germline V gene, CDR1 is MDHEN and CDR2 is SYDVKM. The CDR3 totals 14 residues. The DNA for the CDR3 is TGTGCCAGCCATGTACAGGGGCGCTATCAGCCCCAGCATTTT. It specifies CASHVQGRYQPQHF.

This sequence joins TRBV6-1 and TRBJ2-1; 8 bases map to TRBD2. Germline CDR1 reads MNHNS; CDR2 reads SASEGT. The CDR3 contains 16 residues. V trimming: 5 bases; J trimming: 3 bases; junction bases outside the gene matches: 9. Here the CDR3 reads CASSPIRGGNYNEQFF. CDR3 sequence (DNA): TGTGCCAGCAGTCCAATTCGGGGGGGAAACTACAATGAGCAGTTCTTC.

The V call is TRBV7-6, the J call TRBJ2-7; D might be TRBD2 (6 bases). Germline V gives CDR1 SGHVS, CDR2 FNYEAQ. V was cut by 0 bases and J by 3 bases, with 12 bases left in between. The CDR3 length is 15 residues. CDR3 DNA sequence: TGTGCCAGCAGCTTAGCGCAGACTAGTATCTACGAGCAGTACTTC. It yields the protein CASSLAQTSIYEQYF.

This clone was counted ten times or more. This chain joins TRBV2 and TRBJ1-1; D unresolved. This CDR3 comprises 12 residues. The V gene's germline CDR1 is SNHLY and CDR2 FYNNEI. The V gene lost 1 base and the J gene lost 7 bases, with 7 bases spanning the gap. The CDR3 reads CASSEDMVEAFF. DNA of the CDR3: TGTGCCAGCAGTGAAGACATGGTTGAAGCTTTCTTT.

This clone was seen repeatedly, ten times or more. The V gene is TRBV12-3 or TRBV12-4, the J gene TRBJ1-5, with D unresolved. V dropped 6 bases and J dropped 7 bases, with 10 bases sitting between them. The CDR3 runs 12 residues. CDR3 loop: CASSLGLQPQHF. DNA for the CDR3: TGTGCCAGCAGCCTAGGGTTGCAGCCCCAGCATTTT.

About this clone: The germline gene is not matched at one end of the junction; a read error may be the cause. The V call is TRBV6-1, the J call TRBJ2-7; either TRBD1 or TRBD2 may supply D (5 bases each). The CDR3 runs 15 residues. Germline CDR1 and CDR2: MNHNS and SASEGT. CDR3 DNA: TGTGCCAGTAGTGAAGTGTCGGGGCCCTCATACGAGCAGTACTTC. Protein sequence: CASSEVSGPSYEQYF.

This clone was seen many times. The chain combines TRBV3-1 with TRBJ2-5; 10 bases match TRBD1. Looked up from germline, CDR1 is LGHDT and CDR2 is YNNKEL (reference sequence). This CDR3 comprises 18 residues. Trimming cost V 4 bases and J 4 bases; bases outside gene matches: 15. CDR3 in amino acids: CASSPISWTGGLGETQYF. The CDR3 DNA reads as TGTGCCAGCAGCCCCATTAGTTGGACAGGGGGTCTCGGAGAGACCCAGTACTTC.

This clone was observed many times. The chain joins TRBV5-1 to TRBJ2-5; 11 bases line up with TRBD2. Trimming removed 2 bases from V and 2 bases from J; junction bases left unmatched: 11. The germline V gene encodes CDR1 SGHRS and CDR2 YFSETQ. This CDR3 has 18 amino acids. The CDR3 DNA reads as TGCGCCAGCAGCTTACTACTAGCGGGAGACCCAGGGCAAGAGACCCAGTACTTC. Residues: CASSLLLAGDPGQETQYF.

Ten or more counts support this clone. With a much larger clone just one base away, this may be a read error. V usage is TRBV28 and J usage is TRBJ2-5; possible D gene TRBD2, 6 bases. V was trimmed by 6 bases and J by 7 bases, leaving 21 bases between them. The germline gives CDR1 MDHEN, CDR2 SYDVKM. The CDR3 runs 15 residues. The CDR3 loop is CASSRVGGDHVTQYF. Here the CDR3 DNA reads TGTGCCAGCAGCCGAGTCGGAGGGGATCACGTGACCCAGTACTTC.

In its sample, this clone was seen once. J is TRBJ1-1 and V is TRBV5-1, with 8 bases lining up with TRBD1. Germline CDR1 SGHRS, CDR2 YFSETQ. The V segment lost 0 bases and the J segment 3 bases; nucleotides outside the gene matches: 4. The CDR3 is 15 residues long. CDR3 DNA: TGCGCCAGCAGCTTGGAGCAGGGGGCGGACACTGAAGCTTTCTTT. Amino acid sequence: CASSLEQGADTEAFF.

This clone showed up just a few times. Since a much larger clone is just one base distant, this may be a read error. The same CDR3 also results from other DNA sequences found in this sample. The gene calls are TRBV29-1 and TRBJ1-2; tentatively, D is TRBD1 (5 bases). V lost 4 bases and J 5 bases, leaving 8 bases between the germline ends. Germline CDR1 SQVTM, CDR2 ANQGSEA. The CDR3 is made up of 11 amino acids. As DNA, the CDR3 is TGCAGCGTTGCTGCAGGGTATGGCTACACCTTC. It codes for CSVAAGYGYTF.